This T cell receptor (beta chain) is from a study of memory CD4+ T cells and cytomegalovirus serostatus. Study as a whole: Healthy Belgian adult donors included roughly ten CMV-positive and some 24 CMV-negative people.

Overall study results and limits: Of 150 to 200 reported CMV TCRbeta sequences, under 70 were found in memory CD4+ repertoires.

With respect to this clone: Its antigen is still unknown.

The CDR3 is made up of 19 amino acids. Trimming cost V 4 bases and J 1 base; bases outside gene matches: 10. Germline lookup yields CDR1 SGHVS and CDR2 FNYEAQ. Per the authors' pipeline: Out-of-frame sequences were removed, leaving 2,204,828 distinct TCRbeta sequences. Sequencing used immunoSEQ multiplex PCR; TCRdb keeps in-frame clones, though not all of them. V, J and clone size reflect that table, while D and trimming were determined from the DNA. The sample has fewer than 90,000 clones, roughly three quarters seen once; the top ten hold 2% to 3%. The sort gate was single viable CD3+CD4+CD8-CD45RO+ cells for memory CD4+ T cells. CMV serostatus came from serum IgG against pp150, pp28, p38, p52.

V is TRBV7-6 and J is TRBJ2-1, with 13 bases identical to TRBD2. The sequence was obtained from an adult in good health and CMV-seropositive. Source material: memory CD4+ T cells from blood. The CDR3 DNA reads TGTGCCAGCAGCTCCTCATGGACTAGCGGGAGAATTTCCTACAATGAGCAGTTCTTC. Translated, it gives CASSSSWTSGRISYNEQFF.